The text below deals with one T cell receptor (beta chain). The sample originates from a study of blood T cell repertoires in COVID-19. Looking at the study overall: PBMCs, B-cell-depleted T cells, or T cells were the source of the cDNA or gDNA that made up the material.

CDR3 size: 14 residues. The J segment lost 10 bases and the V segment lost 1 base, leaving 5 bases of the junction unmatched. Germline CDR1 reads KGHDR; CDR2 reads SFDVKD. Clones were read by immunoSEQ multiplex PCR, and TCRdb kept only the in-frame ones, dropping some. This sample has roughly 280,000 clones; more than 85% occur once, and the top ten carry roughly 5%. While infection was still active, Seattle patients were enrolled and then followed longitudinally. Sequencing was performed on peripheral blood. The TCR originated in a woman in her sixties with COVID-19, enrolled during active disease. V is TRBV24-1 and J is TRBJ2-1; 8 bases align to TRBD2. Here the CDR3 DNA reads TGTGCCACCAGTGATTTTCTGGCGGGAGGCGAGCAGTTCTTC. As protein: CATSDFLAGGEQFF.